This T cell receptor beta chain was captured by sequencing in a study of T cell repertoires in cytomegalovirus infection. Each CDR3 protein gets one entry after TCRdb re-called the reads with MiXCR. The sample records roughly 990,000 distinct CDR3 sequences, 30% to 40% being singletons. V gave up 2 bases and J gave up 3 bases, with 23 bases separating them. Per the germline V gene, CDR1 is MNHEY and CDR2 is SVGEGT. The CDR3 is made up of 20 amino acids. This clonotype was recorded only once. The antigen is not known. The source material was cultured CD8+ T cells from PBMCs, sampled from culture after CMV antigen stimulation. The sequence was obtained from a human donor in good health (CMV status not recorded). Some clones in this sample may be carry-over from other donors' samples. The J gene is TRBJ2-6, the V gene TRBV6-2 or TRBV6-3, with D possibly matching TRBD1 (5 bases). The CDR3 DNA sequence: TGTGCCAGCAGTTACCCGTCCCGTTTCAGGGTCTCAGGTGGGGCCAACGTCCTGACTTTC. Translation gives CASSYPSRFRVSGGANVLTF.